This T cell receptor beta chain was retrieved from a study of identical twins (dated by TCRdb to about 2016). Describing the broader study: The study deep-sequenced TCR alpha and beta repertoires from monozygotic twins, unrelated adults of various ages and cord blood to test whether fetal clonotypes persist. To rule out contamination, the twin experiments were replicated at different times with different library preparation protocols.

What the study reported, not specific to this receptor: Conclusions relied on cross-sectional statistical analysis, since the same donors could not be followed over many years. In beta out-of-frame sequences, excess twin sharing was weaker, because having fewer shared sequences lowered the signal-to-noise ratio. Zero-insertion analyses could be partly confounded by invariant T cells such as MAIT and iNKT, though diverse VJ usage argued against such confounding for most clonotypes. Out-of-frame TCR alpha sharing in monozygotic twins was systematically underestimated by recombination models, whereas sharing between unrelated individuals was in agreement with the recombination models. Compared with coincidental sharing between unrelated individuals, out-of-frame TCR alpha sequences shared between twins had an excess of sequences with low generation probability. Fewer insertions were carried by abundant cord blood beta clonotypes, a similar but weaker trend appeared in young adult naive repertoires, and no such trend appeared in memory repertoires.

Reading from cysteine to phenylalanine, the CDR3 counts 14 amino acids. Only the CDR3 DNA is retained, 42 bases long and in frame from the first base. The germline V gene encodes CDR1 MNHEY and CDR2 SVGEGT. V lost 0 bases and J lost 7 bases; the stretch between them is 10 bases long. The library was obtained by 5' RACE. Sequencing used an Illumina HiSeq 2000. Template switching added a universal primer binding site, and the final cDNA carried a unique molecular identifier that allowed TCR cDNA molecules to be counted accurately. First-strand cDNA for TCR alpha and beta chains was synthesized from specific primers in the conserved constant-segment region. Each cDNA library was double barcoded, with a SMART-Mk sample barcode plus Illumina barcodes, to control for contamination. TruSeq adapter sequences and Illumina sample barcodes were added in two successive PCR steps. TCR alpha and beta cDNA libraries were sequenced on the Illumina HiSeq platform with custom primers. The original methods were these. Unique molecular identifiers were extracted from raw reads with MiGEC, and CDR3 positions were determined with MiXCR. For each individual, recombination models were inferred using an EM algorithm with the repgenHMM and IGoR tools. Shared clonotype analysis was performed with the tcR package in R, normalizing sharing by the product of cloneset sizes. Out-of-frame nonproductive sequences were analyzed to study raw recombination free of thymic and clonal selection effects. TCRdb cleaned the public reads at Q25 with fastp, built clones with MiXCR and kept in-frame beta chains. All rows with the same CDR3 protein become a single entry with the most common DNA and genes. TCRdb's processing, not the authors', yielded these V and J calls. In all, the sample holds around 680,000 distinct CDR3 sequences, and 8.5% to 9.5% of those were seen once. The ten largest account for roughly 0.97% of the sample.

All donors were healthy Caucasians. The twin cohort comprised three pairs of female monozygotic twins, all aged about 18 to 30 years. RNA for TCR libraries was isolated from peripheral blood mononuclear cells. In its sample, this clonotype was seen many times. What this receptor recognizes is not known. No per-base quality is available; no much larger clone lies one base away. These same records also appear under a second study, on yellow fever vaccine responses in identical twins. As that second study puts it: The authors reported that the T cell response to vaccination in identical twins appeared partly convergent and partly personalized. The study precisely tracked vaccine-responding T cell clones in identical twins.

The sequence derives from a woman younger than 30 in good health. The sequenced sample consisted of PBMCs. Here the chain combines TRBV6-2 or TRBV6-3 and TRBJ1-5; a tentative D call is TRBD1 (5 bases match). The sequenced DNA is TGTGCCAGCAGTTACTCGGGGGAAAACCAGCCCCAGCATTTT. This translates into CASSYSGENQPQHF.